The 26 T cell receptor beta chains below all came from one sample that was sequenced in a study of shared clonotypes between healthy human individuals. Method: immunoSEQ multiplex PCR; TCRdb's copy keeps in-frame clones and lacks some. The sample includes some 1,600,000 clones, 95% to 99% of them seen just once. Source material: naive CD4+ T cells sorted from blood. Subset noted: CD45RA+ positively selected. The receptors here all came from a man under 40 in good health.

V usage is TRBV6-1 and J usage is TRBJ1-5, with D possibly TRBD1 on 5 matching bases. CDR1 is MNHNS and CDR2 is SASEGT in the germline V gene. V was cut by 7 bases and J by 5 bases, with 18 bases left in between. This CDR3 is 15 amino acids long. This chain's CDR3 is CASTLVLGADQPQHF. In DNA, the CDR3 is TGTGCCAGCACGTTGGTCCTTGGGGCCGATCAGCCCCAGCATTTT.

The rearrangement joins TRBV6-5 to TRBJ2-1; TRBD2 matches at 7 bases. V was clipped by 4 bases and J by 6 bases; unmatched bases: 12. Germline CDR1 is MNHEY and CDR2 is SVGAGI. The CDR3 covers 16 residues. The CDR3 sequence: CASSFGVGKRGNEQFF. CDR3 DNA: TGTGCCAGCAGTTTCGGGGTCGGGAAGCGGGGCAATGAGCAGTTCTTC.

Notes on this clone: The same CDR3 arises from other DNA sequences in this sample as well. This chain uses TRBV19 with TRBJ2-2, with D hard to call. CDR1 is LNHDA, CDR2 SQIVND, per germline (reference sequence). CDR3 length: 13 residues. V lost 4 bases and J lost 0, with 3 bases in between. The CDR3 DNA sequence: TGTGCCAGTAGTACTCCGAACACCGGGGAGCTGTTTTTT. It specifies CASSTPNTGELFF.

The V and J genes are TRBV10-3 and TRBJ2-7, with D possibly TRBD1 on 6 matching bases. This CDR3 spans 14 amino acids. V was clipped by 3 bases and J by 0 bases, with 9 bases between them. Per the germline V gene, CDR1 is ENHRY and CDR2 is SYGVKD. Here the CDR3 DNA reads TGTGCCATCAGTGATACAGGGAGCTCCTACGAGCAGTACTTC. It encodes CAISDTGSSYEQYF.

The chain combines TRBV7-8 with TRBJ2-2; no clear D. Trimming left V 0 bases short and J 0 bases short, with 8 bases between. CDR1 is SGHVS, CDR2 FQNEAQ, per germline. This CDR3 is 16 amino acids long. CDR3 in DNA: TGTGCCAGCAGCTTAGCCCAGTTCGCGAACACCGGGGAGCTGTTTTTT. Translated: CASSLAQFANTGELFF.

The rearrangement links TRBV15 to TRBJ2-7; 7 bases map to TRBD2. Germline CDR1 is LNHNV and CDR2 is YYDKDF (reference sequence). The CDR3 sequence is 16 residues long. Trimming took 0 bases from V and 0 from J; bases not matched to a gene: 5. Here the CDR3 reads CATSREGRGFSYEQYF. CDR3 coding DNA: TGTGCCACCAGCAGAGAGGGGCGGGGGTTCTCCTACGAGCAGTACTTC.

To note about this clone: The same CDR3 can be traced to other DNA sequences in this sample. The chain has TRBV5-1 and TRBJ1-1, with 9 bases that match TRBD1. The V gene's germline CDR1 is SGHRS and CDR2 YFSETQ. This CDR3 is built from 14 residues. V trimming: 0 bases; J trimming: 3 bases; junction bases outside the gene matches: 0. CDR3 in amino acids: CASSLGDRDTEAFF. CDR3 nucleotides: TGCGCCAGCAGCTTGGGGGACAGGGACACTGAAGCTTTCTTT.

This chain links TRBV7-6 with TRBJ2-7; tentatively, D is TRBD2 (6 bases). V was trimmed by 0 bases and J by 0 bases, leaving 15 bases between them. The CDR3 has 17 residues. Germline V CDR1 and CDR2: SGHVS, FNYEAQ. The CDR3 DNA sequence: TGTGCCAGCAGCTTAGCGGAGGGCTCGGTGGGCTCCTACGAGCAGTACTTC. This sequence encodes CASSLAEGSVGSYEQYF. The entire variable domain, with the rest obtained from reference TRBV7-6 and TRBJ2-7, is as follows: GAGVSQSPRYKVTKRGQDVALRCDPISGHVSLYWYRQALGQGPEFLTYFNYEAQQDKSGLPNDRFSAERPEGSISTLTIQRTEQRDSAMYRCASSLAEGSVGSYEQYFGPGTRLTVT.

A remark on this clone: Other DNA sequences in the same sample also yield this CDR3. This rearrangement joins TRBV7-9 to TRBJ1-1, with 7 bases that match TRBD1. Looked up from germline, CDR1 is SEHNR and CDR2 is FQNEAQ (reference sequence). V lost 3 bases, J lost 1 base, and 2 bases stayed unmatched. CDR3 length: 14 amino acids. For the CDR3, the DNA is TGTGCCAGCAGCTTTGGACAGGAGAACACTGAAGCTTTCTTT. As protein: CASSFGQENTEAFF.

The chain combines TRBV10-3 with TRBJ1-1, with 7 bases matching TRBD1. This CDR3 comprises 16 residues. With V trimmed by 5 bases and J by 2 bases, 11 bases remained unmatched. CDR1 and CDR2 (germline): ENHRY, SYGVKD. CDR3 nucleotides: TGTGCCATCAGTAAGACCGGGACAGAGATTAACACTGAAGCTTTCTTT. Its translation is CAISKTGTEINTEAFF.

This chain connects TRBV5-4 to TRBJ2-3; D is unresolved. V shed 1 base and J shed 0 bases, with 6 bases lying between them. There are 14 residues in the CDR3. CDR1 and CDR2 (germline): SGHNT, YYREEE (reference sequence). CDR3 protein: CASSLSVSTDTQYF. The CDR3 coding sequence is TGTGCCAGCAGCTTGTCGGTTAGCACAGATACGCAGTATTTT.

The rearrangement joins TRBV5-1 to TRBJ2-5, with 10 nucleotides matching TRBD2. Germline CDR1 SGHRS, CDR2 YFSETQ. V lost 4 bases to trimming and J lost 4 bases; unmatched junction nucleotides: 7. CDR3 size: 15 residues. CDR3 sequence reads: CASSSLAGGGETQYF. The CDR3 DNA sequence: TGCGCCAGCAGCAGCTTAGCGGGGGGCGGAGAGACCCAGTACTTC.

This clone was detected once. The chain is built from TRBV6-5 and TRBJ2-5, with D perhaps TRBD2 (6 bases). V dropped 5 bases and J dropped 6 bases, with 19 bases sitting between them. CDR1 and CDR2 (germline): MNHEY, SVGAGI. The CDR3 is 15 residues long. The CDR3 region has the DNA TGTGCCAGCAGTCCCGGTCCGGGGGTTATGAAGACCCAGTACTTC. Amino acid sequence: CASSPGPGVMKTQYF.

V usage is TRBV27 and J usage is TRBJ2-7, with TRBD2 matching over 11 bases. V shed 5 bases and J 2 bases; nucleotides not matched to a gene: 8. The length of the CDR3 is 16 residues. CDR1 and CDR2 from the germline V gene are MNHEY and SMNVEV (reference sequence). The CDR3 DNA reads TGTGCCAGCAGTCCTCTAGCGGGAGGCTCGGCCTACGAGCAGTACTTC. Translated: CASSPLAGGSAYEQYF.

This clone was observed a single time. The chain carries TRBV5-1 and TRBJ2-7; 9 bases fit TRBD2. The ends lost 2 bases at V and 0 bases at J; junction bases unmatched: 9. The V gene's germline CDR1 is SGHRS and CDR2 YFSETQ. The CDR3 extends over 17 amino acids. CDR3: CASSFGLAGPSSYEQYF. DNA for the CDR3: TGCGCCAGCAGCTTCGGGCTAGCGGGGCCCAGCTCCTACGAGCAGTACTTC.

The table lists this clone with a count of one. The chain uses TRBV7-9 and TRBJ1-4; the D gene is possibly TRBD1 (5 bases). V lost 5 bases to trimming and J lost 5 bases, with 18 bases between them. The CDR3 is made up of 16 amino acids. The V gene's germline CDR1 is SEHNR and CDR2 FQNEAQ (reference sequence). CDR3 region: CASSPMRGAGNEKLFF. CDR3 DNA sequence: TGTGCCAGCAGCCCAATGCGGGGCGCCGGCAATGAAAAACTGTTTTTT.

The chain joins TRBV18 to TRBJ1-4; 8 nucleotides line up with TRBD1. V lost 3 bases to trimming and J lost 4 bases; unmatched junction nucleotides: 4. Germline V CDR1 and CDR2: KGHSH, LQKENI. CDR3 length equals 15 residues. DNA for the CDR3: TGTGCCAGCTCACCGCTGGGACAGGATAATGAAAAACTGTTTTTT. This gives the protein CASSPLGQDNEKLFF.

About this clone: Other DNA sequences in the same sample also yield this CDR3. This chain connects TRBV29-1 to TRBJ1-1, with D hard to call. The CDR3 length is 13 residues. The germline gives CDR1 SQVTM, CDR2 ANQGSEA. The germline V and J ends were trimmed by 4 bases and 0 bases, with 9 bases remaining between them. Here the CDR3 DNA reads TGCAGCGTTGTAGGGCGGATGAACACTGAAGCTTTCTTT. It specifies CSVVGRMNTEAFF.

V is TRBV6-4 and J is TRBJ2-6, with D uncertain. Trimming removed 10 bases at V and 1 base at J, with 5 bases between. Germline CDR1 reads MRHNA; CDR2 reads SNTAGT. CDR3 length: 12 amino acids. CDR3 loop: CATGSGANVLTF. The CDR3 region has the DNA TGTGCCACCGGATCTGGGGCCAACGTCCTGACTTTC.

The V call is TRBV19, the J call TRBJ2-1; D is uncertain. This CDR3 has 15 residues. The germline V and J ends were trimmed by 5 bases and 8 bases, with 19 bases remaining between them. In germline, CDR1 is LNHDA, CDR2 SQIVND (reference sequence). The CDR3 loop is CASSLGFSTRYEQFF. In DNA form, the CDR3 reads TGTGCCAGTAGTCTCGGGTTCAGCACCCGGTATGAGCAGTTCTTC.

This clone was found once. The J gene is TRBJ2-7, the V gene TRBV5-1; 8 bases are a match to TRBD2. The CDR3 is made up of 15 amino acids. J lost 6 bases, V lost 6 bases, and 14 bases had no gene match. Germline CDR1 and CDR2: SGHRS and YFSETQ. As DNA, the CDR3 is TGCGCCAGCACCGGGACCCCCCGGGAGGGGATCGAGCAGTACTTC. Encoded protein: CASTGTPREGIEQYF. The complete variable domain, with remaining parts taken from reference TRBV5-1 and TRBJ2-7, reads KAGVTQTPRYLIKTRGQQVTLSCSPISGHRSVSWYQQTPGQGLQFLFEYFSETQRNKGNFPGRFSGRQFSNSRSEMNVSTLELGDSALYLCASTGTPREGIEQYFGPGTRLTVT.

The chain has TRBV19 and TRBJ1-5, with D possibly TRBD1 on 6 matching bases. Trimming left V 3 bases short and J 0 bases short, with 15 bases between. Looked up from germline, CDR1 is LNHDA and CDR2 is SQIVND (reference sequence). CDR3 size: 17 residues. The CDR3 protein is CASSIRPRDTSNQPQHF. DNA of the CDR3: TGTGCCAGTAGTATTCGTCCCCGGGACACTAGCAATCAGCCCCAGCATTTT. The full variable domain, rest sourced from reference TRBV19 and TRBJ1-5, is DGGITQSPKYLFRKEGQNVTLSCEQNLNHDAMYWYRQDPGQGLRLIYYSQIVNDFQKGDIAEGYSVSREKKESFPLTVTSAQKNPTAFYLCASSIRPRDTSNQPQHFGDGTRLSIL.

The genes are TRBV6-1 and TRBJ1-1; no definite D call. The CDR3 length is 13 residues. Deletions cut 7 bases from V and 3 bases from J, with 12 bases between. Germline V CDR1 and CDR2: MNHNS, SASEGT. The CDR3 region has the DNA TGTGCCAGCAATTTAAGGGTTCACACTGAAGCTTTCTTT. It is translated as CASNLRVHTEAFF.

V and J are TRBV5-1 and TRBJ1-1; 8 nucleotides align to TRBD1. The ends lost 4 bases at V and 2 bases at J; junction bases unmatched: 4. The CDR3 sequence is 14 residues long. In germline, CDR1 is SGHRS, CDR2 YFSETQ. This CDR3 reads CASSQDRDNTEAFF. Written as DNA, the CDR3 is TGCGCCAGCAGCCAGGACAGGGACAACACTGAAGCTTTCTTT.

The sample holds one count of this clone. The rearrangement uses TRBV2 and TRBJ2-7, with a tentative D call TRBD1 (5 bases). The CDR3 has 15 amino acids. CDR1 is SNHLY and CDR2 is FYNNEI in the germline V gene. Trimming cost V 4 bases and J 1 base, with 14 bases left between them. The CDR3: CASSVTGASSYEQYF. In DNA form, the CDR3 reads TGTGCCAGCAGTGTCACAGGCGCATCTTCCTACGAGCAGTACTTC.

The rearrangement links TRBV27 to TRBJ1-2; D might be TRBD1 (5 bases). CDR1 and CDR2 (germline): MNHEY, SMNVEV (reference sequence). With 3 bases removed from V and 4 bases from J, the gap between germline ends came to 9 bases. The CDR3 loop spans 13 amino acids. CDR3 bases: TGTGCCAGCAGTTTGTGGGGCGGCTATGGCTACACCTTC. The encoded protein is CASSLWGGYGYTF.